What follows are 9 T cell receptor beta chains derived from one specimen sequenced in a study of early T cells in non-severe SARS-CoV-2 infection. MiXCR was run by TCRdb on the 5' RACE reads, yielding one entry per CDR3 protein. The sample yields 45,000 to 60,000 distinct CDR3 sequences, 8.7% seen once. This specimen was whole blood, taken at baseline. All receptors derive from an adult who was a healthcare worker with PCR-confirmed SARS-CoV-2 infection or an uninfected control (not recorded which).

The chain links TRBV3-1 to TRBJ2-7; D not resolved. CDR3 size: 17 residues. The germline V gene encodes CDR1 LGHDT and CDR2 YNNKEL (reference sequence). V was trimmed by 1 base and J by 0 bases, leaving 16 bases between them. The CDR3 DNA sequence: TGTGCCAGCAGCCAAGGTGGGGAAGGCCCCTACTCCTACGAGCAGTACTTC. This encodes CASSQGGEGPYSYEQYF.

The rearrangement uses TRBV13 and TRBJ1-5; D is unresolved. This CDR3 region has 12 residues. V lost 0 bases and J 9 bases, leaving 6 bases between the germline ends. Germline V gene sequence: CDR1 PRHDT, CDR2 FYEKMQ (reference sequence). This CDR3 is CASSLGSRPQHF. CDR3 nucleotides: TGTGCCAGCAGCTTAGGATCGCGGCCCCAGCATTTT.

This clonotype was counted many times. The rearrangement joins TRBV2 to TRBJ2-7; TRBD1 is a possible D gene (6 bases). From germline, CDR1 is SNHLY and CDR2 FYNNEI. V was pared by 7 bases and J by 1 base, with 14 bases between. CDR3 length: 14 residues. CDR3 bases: TGTGCCAGCACCCCGGACAGAGGATCCTACGAGCAGTACTTC. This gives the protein CASTPDRGSYEQYF. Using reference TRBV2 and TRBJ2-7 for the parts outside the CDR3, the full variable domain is EPEVTQTPSHQVTQMGQEVILRCVPISNHLYFYWYRQILGQKVEFLVSFYNNEISEKSEIFDDQFSVERPDGSNFTLKIRSTKLEDSAMYFCASTPDRGSYEQYFGPGTRLTVT.

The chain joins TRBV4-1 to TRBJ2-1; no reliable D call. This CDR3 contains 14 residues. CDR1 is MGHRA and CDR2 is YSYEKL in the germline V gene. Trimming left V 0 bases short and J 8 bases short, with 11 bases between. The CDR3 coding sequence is TGCGCCAGCAGCCAAGATCCCGGCCGAGATGAGCAGTTCTTC. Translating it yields CASSQDPGRDEQFF.

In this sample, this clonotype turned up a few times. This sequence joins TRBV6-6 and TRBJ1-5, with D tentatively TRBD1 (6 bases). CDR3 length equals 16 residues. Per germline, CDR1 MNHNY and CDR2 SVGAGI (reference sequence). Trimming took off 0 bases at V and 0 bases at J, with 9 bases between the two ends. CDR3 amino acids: CASSYSPGASNQPQHF. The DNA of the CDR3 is TGTGCCAGCAGTTACTCCCCAGGGGCTAGCAATCAGCCCCAGCATTTT.

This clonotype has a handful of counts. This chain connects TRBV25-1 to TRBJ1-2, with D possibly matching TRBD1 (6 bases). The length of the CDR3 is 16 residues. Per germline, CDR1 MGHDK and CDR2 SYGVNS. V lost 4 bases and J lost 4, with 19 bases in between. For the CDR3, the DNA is TGTGCCAGCAGTGCTACAGGGTTTGGTGGCAGCTATGGCTACACCTTC. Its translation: CASSATGFGGSYGYTF.

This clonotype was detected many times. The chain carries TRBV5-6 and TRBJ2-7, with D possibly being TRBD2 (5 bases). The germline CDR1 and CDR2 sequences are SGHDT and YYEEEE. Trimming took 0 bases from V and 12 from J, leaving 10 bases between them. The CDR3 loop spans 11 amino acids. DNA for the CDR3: TGTGCCAGCAGCTTGGGCGGACGGGGGTACTTC. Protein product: CASSLGGRGYF.

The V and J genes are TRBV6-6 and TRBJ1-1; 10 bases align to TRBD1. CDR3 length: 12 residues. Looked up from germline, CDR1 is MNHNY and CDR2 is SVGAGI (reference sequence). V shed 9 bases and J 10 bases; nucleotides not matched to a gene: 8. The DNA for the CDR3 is TGTGCCAGTCGGGACAGGGGAGTGGTAGCTTTCTTT. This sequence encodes CASRDRGVVAFF.

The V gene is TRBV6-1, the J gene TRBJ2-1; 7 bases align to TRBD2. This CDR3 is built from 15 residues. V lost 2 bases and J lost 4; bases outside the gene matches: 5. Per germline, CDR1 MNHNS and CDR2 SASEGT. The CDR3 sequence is CASSESGGGYNEQFF. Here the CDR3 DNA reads TGTGCCAGCAGTGAATCCGGCGGGGGTTACAATGAGCAGTTCTTC.